This T cell receptor beta chain was profiled in a study of low-dose radiotherapy and immunotherapy resistance in tumors. Study-wide context: Daily oral aspirin at 300 mg began on cycle 1 day 1 and lasted four cycles.

Time point of the sample: after trial treatment. Described treatment: LDRT plus nivolumab, ipilimumab, low-dose cyclophosphamide and aspirin (RACIN trial). The sample holds many counts of this clonotype. Germline CDR1 ENHRY, CDR2 SYGVKD. CDR3 length equals 11 residues. V lost 3 bases and J 7 bases, leaving 4 bases between the germline ends. Priming of first-strand cDNA relied on TRAV- and TRBV-specific primers (covering alpha and beta chains). TCRs were put through 20 to 25 PCR cycles of amplification with Phusion. A constant-region primer and the V-primer adapter served as the primer pair. TCRdb re-called the reads through MiXCR, storing one row per CDR3 protein. The sample contains some 57,000 distinct CDR3 sequences, 20% to 25% of which appear only once.

The input for sequencing was PBMCs, taken after low-dose radiotherapy plus immunotherapy. This chain links TRBV10-3 with TRBJ2-1, with D unresolved. The receptor was derived from a male donor with prostate cancer. CDR3 DNA sequence: TGTGCCATCAGTGACCAGAATGAGCAGTTCTTC. Translation: CAISDQNEQFF.